The 14 T cell receptor beta chains below all came from one sample that was sequenced in a study of blood T cell repertoires in COVID-19. Method: immunoSEQ multiplex PCR; TCRdb's copy keeps in-frame clones and lacks some. The data hold 200,000 to 250,000 clones, with nearly 90% observed a single time. Source material: peripheral blood. The receptor source for this set is a young man with active or convalescent COVID-19.

The rearrangement links TRBV7-9 to TRBJ1-2; maybe TRBD1 (6 bases). The CDR3 is made up of 14 amino acids. The germline gives CDR1 SEHNR, CDR2 FQNEAQ (reference sequence). V was pared by 1 base and J by 8 bases, with 14 bases between. Here the CDR3 DNA reads TGTGCCAGCAGCTTAGTGGGGGGGGCCGGAGGCTACACCTTC. This sequence encodes CASSLVGGAGGYTF.

CDR3 protein: CASGLVSSGPSYNEQFF. The CDR3 region has the DNA TGTGCCAGCGGTTTAGTGTCTAGCGGGCCCTCCTACAATGAGCAGTTCTTC. The rearrangement joins TRBV6-2 or TRBV6-3 to TRBJ2-1; 8 nucleotides line up with TRBD2. This CDR3 contains 17 residues. With V trimmed by 8 bases and J by 0 bases, 12 bases remained unmatched. CDR1 and CDR2 from the germline V gene are MNHEY and SVGEGT.

J is TRBJ2-7 and V is TRBV9; 7 bases are shared with TRBD2. V gave up 0 bases and J gave up 2 bases; unmatched junction bases: 2. The CDR3 totals 14 residues. CDR1 and CDR2 (germline): SGDLS, YYNGEE. In DNA, the CDR3 is TGTGCCAGCAGCGTAGAAGCGGGGCCCTACGAGCAGTACTTC. Its translation is CASSVEAGPYEQYF. Filled out from reference TRBV9 and TRBJ2-7, the complete variable domain reads DSGVTQTPKHLITATGQRVTLRCSPRSGDLSVYWYQQSLDQGLQFLIQYYNGEERAKGNILERFSAQQFPDLHSELNLSSLELGDSALYFCASSVEAGPYEQYFGPGTRLTVT.

The rearrangement uses TRBV7-8 and TRBJ2-7; D gene ambiguous. Germline CDR1 reads SGHVS; CDR2 reads FQNEAQ. This CDR3 has 12 amino acids. The V end lost 0 bases, the J end lost 6 bases, and 6 bases lay between the germline ends. CDR3: CASSLAFLEQYF. The CDR3 bases are TGTGCCAGCAGCTTAGCCTTTCTCGAGCAGTACTTC.

This clone was counted only a few times. The V gene is TRBV5-6, the J gene TRBJ2-7; D is possibly TRBD1 (6 bases). V was pared by 3 bases and J by 5 bases, with 9 bases between. Germline values: CDR1 SGHDT, CDR2 YYEEEE. The CDR3 spans 12 residues. The CDR3 region is CASSYRVDEQYF. CDR3 in DNA: TGTGCCAGCAGCTACAGGGTTGACGAGCAGTACTTC.

This chain links TRBV21-1 with TRBJ2-2; the D segment call TRBD2 is taken from the table without a DNA check. TRBV21-1 is a listed pseudogene. CDR3 length: 13 amino acids. The CDR3: CASRTGVRGELFF. CDR3 nucleotides: TGTGCCAGCAGGACGGGGGTAAGAGGGGAGCTGTTTTTT.

This sequence joins TRBV5-1 and TRBJ2-2; 9 bases map to TRBD2. J lost 5 bases, V lost 0 bases, and 8 bases had no gene match. CDR1 SGHRS and CDR2 YFSETQ come from the germline V gene. The CDR3 runs to 17 residues. The CDR3 DNA sequence: TGCGCCAGCAGCTTGGTACTTAGCGGGAGAAGGACCGGGGAGCTGTTTTTT. Residues: CASSLVLSGRRTGELFF.

The rearrangement uses TRBV18 and TRBJ2-7; 11 bases are shared with TRBD1. CDR1 is KGHSH, CDR2 LQKENI, per germline. Trimming at V came to 4 bases and at J to 2 bases, leaving 4 bases not matched to a gene. The CDR3 runs 15 residues. The CDR3 spells CASSLGTGGTYEQYF. Here the CDR3 DNA reads TGTGCCAGCTCACTCGGGACAGGGGGGACCTACGAGCAGTACTTC.

The rearrangement joins TRBV4-3 to TRBJ1-2; D is possibly TRBD1 (5 bases). V was clipped by 4 bases and J by 7 bases, with 19 bases between them. Germline CDR1 reads LGHNA; CDR2 reads YSLEER. The CDR3 runs 15 residues. The CDR3 region is CASSPDQGAWGGYTF. CDR3 sequence (DNA): TGCGCCAGCAGCCCAGACCAGGGCGCATGGGGTGGCTACACCTTC.

The gene calls are TRBV9 and TRBJ2-3, with D hard to call. Germline V gene sequence: CDR1 SGDLS, CDR2 YYNGEE. CDR3 size: 17 residues. V was cut by 1 base and J by 2 bases, with 17 bases left in between. The CDR3: CASSVRPDGADTDTQYF. The CDR3 DNA reads TGTGCCAGCAGCGTAAGGCCCGATGGCGCGGACACAGATACGCAGTATTTT.

The chain employs TRBV7-8 and TRBJ1-1, with a possible D match to TRBD1 (5 bases). V was pared by 1 base and J by 1 base, with 10 bases between. The germline CDR1 and CDR2 sequences are SGHVS and FQNEAQ. The CDR3 has 15 residues. This CDR3 reads CASSLGRGTNTEAFF. CDR3 sequence (DNA): TGTGCCAGCAGCTTAGGGCGGGGCACGAACACTGAAGCTTTCTTT.

The rearrangement links TRBV18 to TRBJ2-1, with 8 bases aligning to TRBD2. V lost 0 bases, J lost 7 bases, and 2 bases stayed unmatched. Germline CDR1 and CDR2: KGHSH and LQKENI. The CDR3 sequence is 14 residues long. The CDR3 is CASSPPSGGNEQFF. DNA for the CDR3: TGTGCCAGCTCACCACCGAGCGGGGGAAATGAGCAGTTCTTC.

This sequence joins TRBV11-2 and TRBJ1-1; D unresolved. Germline CDR1 is SGHAT and CDR2 is FQNNGV. The CDR3 has 14 residues. The V end was cut by 0 bases, the J end by 0 bases, with 5 bases between. The CDR3 nucleotides are TGTGCCAGCAGCTTAGATTATATGAACACTGAAGCTTTCTTT. It translates to CASSLDYMNTEAFF. Full variable domain (outside the CDR3, taken from reference TRBV11-2 and TRBJ1-1): EAGVAQSPRYKIIEKRQSVAFWCNPISGHATLYWYQQILGQGPKLLIQFQNNGVVDDSQLPKDRFSAERLKGVDSTLKIQPAKLEDSAVYLCASSLDYMNTEAFFGQGTRLTVV.

V usage is TRBV6-1 and J usage is TRBJ1-1; 9 bases are a match to TRBD1. This CDR3 region has 15 residues. V lost 5 bases, J lost 8 bases, and 12 bases stayed unmatched. Looked up from germline, CDR1 is MNHNS and CDR2 is SASEGT. This CDR3 is CASSTRDRVAPEAFF. The CDR3 DNA is TGTGCCAGCAGTACCCGGGACAGGGTCGCTCCCGAAGCTTTCTTT.